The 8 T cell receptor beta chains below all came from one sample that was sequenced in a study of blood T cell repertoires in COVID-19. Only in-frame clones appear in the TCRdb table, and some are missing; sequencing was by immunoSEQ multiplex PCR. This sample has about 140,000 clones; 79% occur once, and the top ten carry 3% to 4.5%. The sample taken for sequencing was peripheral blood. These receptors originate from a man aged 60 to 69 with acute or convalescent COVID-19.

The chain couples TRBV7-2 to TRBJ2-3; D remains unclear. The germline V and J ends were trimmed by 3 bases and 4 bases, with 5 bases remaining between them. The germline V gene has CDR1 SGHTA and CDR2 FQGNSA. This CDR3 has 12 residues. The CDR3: CASSFLSDTQYF. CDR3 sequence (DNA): TGTGCCAGCAGCTTCTTATCAGATACGCAGTATTTT.

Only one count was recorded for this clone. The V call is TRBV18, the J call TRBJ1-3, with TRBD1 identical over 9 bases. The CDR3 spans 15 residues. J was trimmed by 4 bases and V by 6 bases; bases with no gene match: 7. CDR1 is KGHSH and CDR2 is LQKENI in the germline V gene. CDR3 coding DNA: TGTGCCAGCTCCCCCGGGACAGGGTCCGGAAACACCATATATTTT. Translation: CASSPGTGSGNTIYF. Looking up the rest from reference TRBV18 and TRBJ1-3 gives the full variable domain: NAGVMQNPRHLVRRRGQEARLRCSPMKGHSHVYWYRQLPEEGLKFMVYLQKENIIDESGMPKERFSAEFPKEGPSILRIQQVVRGDSAAYFCASSPGTGSGNTIYFGEGSWLTVV.

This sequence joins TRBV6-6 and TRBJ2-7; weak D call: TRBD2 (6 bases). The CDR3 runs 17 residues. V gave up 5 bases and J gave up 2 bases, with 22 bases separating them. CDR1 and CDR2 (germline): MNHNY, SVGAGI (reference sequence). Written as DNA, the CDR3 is TGTGCCAGCAGTCCTCGAGGTGGAGGCGGGAAAGCCTACGAGCAGTACTTC. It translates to CASSPRGGGGKAYEQYF.

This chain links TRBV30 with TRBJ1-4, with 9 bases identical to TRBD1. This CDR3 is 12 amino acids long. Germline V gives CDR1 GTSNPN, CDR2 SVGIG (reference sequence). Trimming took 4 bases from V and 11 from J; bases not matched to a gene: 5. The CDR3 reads CAWTNRGRKLFF. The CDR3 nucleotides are TGTGCCTGGACAAACAGGGGGCGGAAACTGTTTTTT.

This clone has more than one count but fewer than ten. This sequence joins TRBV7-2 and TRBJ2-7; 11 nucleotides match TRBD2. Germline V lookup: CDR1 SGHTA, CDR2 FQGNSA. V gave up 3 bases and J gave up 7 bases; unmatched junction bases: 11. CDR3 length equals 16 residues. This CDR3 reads CASSFRLAGGRSEQYF. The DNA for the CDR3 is TGTGCCAGCAGCTTTCGGCTAGCGGGAGGACGGTCAGAGCAGTACTTC. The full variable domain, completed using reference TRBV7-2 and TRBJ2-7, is GAGVSQSPSNKVTEKGKDVELRCDPISGHTALYWYRQSLGQGLEFLIYFQGNSAPDKSGLPSDRFSAERTGGSVSTLTIQRTQQEDSAVYLCASSFRLAGGRSEQYFGPGTRLTVT.

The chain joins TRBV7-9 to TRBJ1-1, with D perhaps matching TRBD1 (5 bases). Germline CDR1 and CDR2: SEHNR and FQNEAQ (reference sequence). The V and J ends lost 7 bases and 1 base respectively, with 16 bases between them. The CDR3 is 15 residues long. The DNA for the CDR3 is TGTGCCAGCACCTATGGGGCCCCCCAGAACACTGAAGCTTTCTTT. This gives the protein CASTYGAPQNTEAFF.

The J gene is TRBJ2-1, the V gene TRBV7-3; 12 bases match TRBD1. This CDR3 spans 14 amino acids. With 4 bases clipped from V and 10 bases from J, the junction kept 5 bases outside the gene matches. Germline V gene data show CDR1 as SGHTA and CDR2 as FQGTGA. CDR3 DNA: TGTGCCAGCAGCTCAGGGACAGGGGGCTGGGAGCAGTTCTTC. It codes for CASSSGTGGWEQFF. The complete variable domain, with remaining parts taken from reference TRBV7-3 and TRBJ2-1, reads GAGVSQTPSNKVTEKGKYVELRCDPISGHTALYWYRQSLGQGPEFLIYFQGTGAADDSGLPNDRFFAVRPEGSVSTLKIQRTERGDSAVYLCASSSGTGGWEQFFGPGTRLTVL.

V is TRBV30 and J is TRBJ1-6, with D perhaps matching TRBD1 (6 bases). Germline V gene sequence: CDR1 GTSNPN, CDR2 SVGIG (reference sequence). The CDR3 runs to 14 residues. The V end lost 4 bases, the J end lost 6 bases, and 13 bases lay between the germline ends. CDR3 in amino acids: CAWTTGHINSPLHF. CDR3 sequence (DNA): TGTGCCTGGACCACAGGGCATATTAATTCACCCCTCCACTTT.